This T cell receptor beta chain was identified during a study of technical replicates of blood from a few donors. Assay used: immunoSEQ multiplex PCR; TCRdb lists only in-frame clones, some missing. The sample shows around 81,000 clones, roughly 77% of them seen only once. The sample comprised PBMCs. This TCR derives from a human donor in good health. Some clones in this sample may be carry-over from other donors' samples.

CDR3 DNA: TGTGCCAGCAGCTTAGAGGGGACTAGTGAGACCCAGTACTTC. As protein: CASSLEGTSETQYF. This sequence joins TRBV13 and TRBJ2-5; 8 nucleotides match TRBD2. Germline trimming cut 1 base from V and 5 bases from J; bases unmatched to any gene: 3. There are 14 residues in the CDR3. CDR1 is PRHDT and CDR2 is FYEKMQ in the germline V gene (reference sequence).